These T cell receptor beta chains were read from a single sample in a study of post-analysis software for immune sequencing data. MiXCR, applied by TCRdb to the PCR reads, yields one record per CDR3 protein. The table shows fewer than 600,000 distinct CDR3 sequences, with less than 45% occurring only once. The source material was blood. The source is a girl between 5 and 17 years old with multiple sclerosis. Both conserved end residues are trimmed from each CDR3. The order of the fields is J gene, V gene, clone size, CDR3 protein. Not all rows give a size; the values are once, few, many and, for expanded clones, a class.

>TRBJ1-5|TRBV7-3|NA
ASSLTGDGNQPQH
>TRBJ2-3|TRBV28|few
ASSLAGVQPDTQY
>TRBJ2-1|TRBV6-4|few
ASSGKRRERNEQF
>TRBJ2-3|TRBV7-9|few
ASSPIPGTGSTDTQY
>NA|TRBV20-1|NA
SARLAGGPLHEQY
>TRBJ1-5|TRBV6-5|few
ASSYSGTGVNQPQH
>TRBJ2-3|TRBV6-1|NA
ASSRLISHSTNTQY
>TRBJ1-4|TRBV7-6|once
ASSSEWGTTNEKLF
>TRBJ1-2|TRBV12-3/TRBV12-4|NA
ASRNRAGYT
>TRBJ1-4|TRBV20-1|few
SARTETEKLF
>TRBJ2-4|TRBV6-6|few
ASSFAGKNIQY
>TRBJ2-7|TRBV15|NA
ATSRAGNSYEQY
>NA|TRBV28|NA
ASSYLGTGTGGYEQY
>TRBJ2-3|TRBV7-2|once
AGSPHPSGSTDTQY
>TRBJ2-1|TRBV6-2/TRBV6-3|few
ASTPPAGGPGNEQF
>TRBJ2-1|TRBV9|NA
ASSVAGGNYNEQF
>TRBJ2-7|TRBV6-2/TRBV6-3|NA
ASSIPSESYEQY
>TRBJ1-5|TRBV4-1|NA
ASSHGTQPQH
>TRBJ1-2|TRBV19|few
ASIDTGTANYGYT
>TRBJ2-7|TRBV5-1|medium-sized
ASSSSGGFGEQY
>TRBJ2-2|TRBV14|NA
ASSRLAPTGELF
>TRBJ2-6|TRBV6-6|NA
VSSPQLGGAGANVLT
>TRBJ1-2|TRBV4-2|NA
ASSQEGTRTYSGYT
>TRBJ2-7|TRBV28|few
ATLRSVVNEQY
>TRBJ2-1|TRBV9|NA
ASSVGGQTLYHNEQF
>TRBJ1-2|TRBV5-1|NA
ASSSGRDRDYYGYT
>TRBJ2-7|TRBV7-9|NA
ASSRLGEQY
>TRBJ2-1|TRBV10-3|NA
AIRESNSYNEQF
>TRBJ1-6|TRBV20-1|few
SASPGTGLNSPLH
>TRBJ1-2|TRBV6-2/TRBV6-3|NA
ASSQTQGNHGYT
>TRBJ2-1|TRBV11-2|NA
ASSYRQDRSYNEQF
>TRBJ2-1|TRBV27|few
ASSFKRASEQF
>TRBJ2-1|TRBV9|NA
ASSVGKGHSYNEQF
>TRBJ2-1|TRBV20-1|few
SATTSGRGLLVNEQF
>TRBJ2-7|TRBV5-1|NA
ASTDVSSSYEQY
>TRBJ2-1|TRBV20-1|NA
SAQNSGLVANEQF
>TRBJ1-2|TRBV12-3/TRBV12-4|NA
ASSPFGYGYT
>TRBJ2-2|TRBV7-2|NA
ASSLSGNAAGELF
>TRBJ2-1|TRBV20-1|few
SAKAGGSSYNEQF
>TRBJ2-7|TRBV7-9|few
ASSSKGTYEQY
>TRBJ2-4|TRBV29-1|NA
SVEEGGLAKNIQY
>TRBJ2-7|TRBV20-1|NA
SALSGSDLSYEQY
>TRBJ2-3|TRBV5-4|NA
ASSLDLAGVMTDTQY
>TRBJ2-1|TRBV6-6|NA
ASSYPVARPDEQF
>TRBJ1-1|TRBV7-3|NA
ASSLNGQGSTEAF
>TRBJ1-5|TRBV10-3|few
AISGTNRGNQPQH
>TRBJ2-1|TRBV6-1|NA
ASSVSGRVYNEQF
>TRBJ1-1|TRBV6-7|NA
ASSYSAREATEAF
>NA|TRBV5-1|NA
ASKRDTLYEQY
>TRBJ1-1|TRBV9|NA
ASSPQTGGMNTEAF
>TRBJ2-7|TRBV5-1|few
ASSLLTSPAYEQY
>TRBJ2-5|TRBV20-1|few
SAYLAGRQETQY
>TRBJ1-1|TRBV4-1|NA
ASRPTGDTEAF
>TRBJ2-5|TRBV4-3|few
ASSQGQAAGETQY
>TRBJ1-2|TRBV29-1|NA
SVGGSGQRREYGYT
>TRBJ2-7|TRBV6-5|few
ASSFRLATLRSYEQY
>TRBJ2-7|TRBV29-1|NA
SVTGGVSYEQY